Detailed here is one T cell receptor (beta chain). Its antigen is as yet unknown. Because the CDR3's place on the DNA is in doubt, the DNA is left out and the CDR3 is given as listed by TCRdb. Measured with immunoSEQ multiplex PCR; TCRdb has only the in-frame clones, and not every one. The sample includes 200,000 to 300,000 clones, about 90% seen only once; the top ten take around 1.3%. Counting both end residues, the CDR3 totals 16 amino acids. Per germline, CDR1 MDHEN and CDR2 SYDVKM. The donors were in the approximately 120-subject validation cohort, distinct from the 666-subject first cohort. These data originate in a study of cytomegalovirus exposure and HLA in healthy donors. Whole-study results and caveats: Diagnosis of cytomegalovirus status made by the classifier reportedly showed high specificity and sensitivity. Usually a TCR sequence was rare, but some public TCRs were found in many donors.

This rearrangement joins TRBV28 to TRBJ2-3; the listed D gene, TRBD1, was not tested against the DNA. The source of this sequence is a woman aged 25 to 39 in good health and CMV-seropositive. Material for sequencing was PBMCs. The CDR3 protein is CASSSSGQGSYLTQYF.